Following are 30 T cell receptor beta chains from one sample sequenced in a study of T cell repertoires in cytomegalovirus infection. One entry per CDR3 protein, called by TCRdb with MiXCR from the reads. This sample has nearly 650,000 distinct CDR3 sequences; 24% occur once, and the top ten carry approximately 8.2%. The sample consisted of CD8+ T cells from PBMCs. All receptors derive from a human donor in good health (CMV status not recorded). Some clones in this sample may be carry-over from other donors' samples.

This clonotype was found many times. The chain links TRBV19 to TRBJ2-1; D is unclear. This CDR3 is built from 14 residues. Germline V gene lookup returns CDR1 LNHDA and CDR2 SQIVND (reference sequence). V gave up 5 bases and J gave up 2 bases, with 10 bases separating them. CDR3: CASSVPGAYNEQFF. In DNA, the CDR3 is TGTGCCAGTAGTGTCCCAGGTGCCTACAATGAGCAGTTCTTC. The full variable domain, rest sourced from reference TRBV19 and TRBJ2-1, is DGGITQSPKYLFRKEGQNVTLSCEQNLNHDAMYWYRQDPGQGLRLIYYSQIVNDFQKGDIAEGYSVSREKKESFPLTVTSAQKNPTAFYLCASSVPGAYNEQFFGPGTRLTVL.

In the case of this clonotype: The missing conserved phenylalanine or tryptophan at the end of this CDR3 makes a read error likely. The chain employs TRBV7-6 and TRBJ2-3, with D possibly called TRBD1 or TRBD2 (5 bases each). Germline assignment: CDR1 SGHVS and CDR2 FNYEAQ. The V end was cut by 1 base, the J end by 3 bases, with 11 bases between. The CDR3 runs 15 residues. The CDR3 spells CASSLDQGETDTQYS. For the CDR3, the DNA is TGTGCCAGCAGCTTAGACCAGGGAGAGACAGATACGCAGTATTCT.

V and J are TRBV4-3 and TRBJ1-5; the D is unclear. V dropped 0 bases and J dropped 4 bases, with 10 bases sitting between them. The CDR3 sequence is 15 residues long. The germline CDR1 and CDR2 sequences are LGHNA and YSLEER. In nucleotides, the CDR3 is TGCGCCAGCAGCCAAGAGGTAGGGTTAAATCAGCCCCAGCATTTT. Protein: CASSQEVGLNQPQHF.

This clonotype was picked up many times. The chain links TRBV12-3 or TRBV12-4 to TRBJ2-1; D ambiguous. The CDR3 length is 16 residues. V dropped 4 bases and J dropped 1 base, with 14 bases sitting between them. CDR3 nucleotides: TGTGCCAGCAGTTCCCCGAGCTGGGGTTCCTACAATGAGCAGTTCTTC. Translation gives CASSSPSWGSYNEQFF.

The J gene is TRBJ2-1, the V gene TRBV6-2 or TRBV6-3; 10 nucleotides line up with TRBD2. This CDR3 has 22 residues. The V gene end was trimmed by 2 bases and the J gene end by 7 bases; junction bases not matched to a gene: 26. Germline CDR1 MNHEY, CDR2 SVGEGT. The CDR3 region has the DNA TGTGCCAGCAGTTACCCCACCCCCGGACTAGCGGTTATTCCTGTTGTCCGGAATGAGCAGTTCTTC. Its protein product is CASSYPTPGLAVIPVVRNEQFF.

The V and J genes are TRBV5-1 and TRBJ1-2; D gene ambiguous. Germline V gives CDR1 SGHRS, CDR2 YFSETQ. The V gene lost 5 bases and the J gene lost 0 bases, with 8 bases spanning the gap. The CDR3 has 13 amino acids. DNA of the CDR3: TGCGCCAGCAGTCACGGGCCTAACTATGGCTACACCTTC. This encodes CASSHGPNYGYTF. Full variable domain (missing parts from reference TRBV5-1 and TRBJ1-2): KAGVTQTPRYLIKTRGQQVTLSCSPISGHRSVSWYQQTPGQGLQFLFEYFSETQRNKGNFPGRFSGRQFSNSRSEMNVSTLELGDSALYLCASSHGPNYGYTFGSGTRLTVV.

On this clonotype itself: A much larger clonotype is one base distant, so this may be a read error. The CDR3 is CASSLAHEKLFF. CDR3 nucleotide sequence: TGTGCCAGCAGCTTAGCGCATGAAAAACTGTTTTTT. The chain carries TRBV7-9 and TRBJ1-4; D gene ambiguous. V was clipped by 0 bases and J by 6 bases, with 2 bases between them. The CDR3 length is 12 residues. CDR1 and CDR2 from the germline V gene are SEHNR and FQNEAQ (reference sequence). Looking up the rest from reference TRBV7-9 and TRBJ1-4 gives the full variable domain: DTGVSQNPRHKITKRGQNVTFRCDPISEHNRLYWYRQTLGQGPEFLTYFQNEAQLEKSRLLSDRFSAERPKGSFSTLEIQRTEQGDSAMYLCASSLAHEKLFFGSGTQLSVL.

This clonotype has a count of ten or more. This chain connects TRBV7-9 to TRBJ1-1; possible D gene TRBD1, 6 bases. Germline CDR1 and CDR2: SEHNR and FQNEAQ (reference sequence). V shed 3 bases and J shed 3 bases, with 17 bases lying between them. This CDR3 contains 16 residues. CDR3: CASSFGQFGGDTEAFF. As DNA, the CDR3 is TGTGCCAGCAGCTTTGGACAGTTCGGTGGGGACACTGAAGCTTTCTTT.

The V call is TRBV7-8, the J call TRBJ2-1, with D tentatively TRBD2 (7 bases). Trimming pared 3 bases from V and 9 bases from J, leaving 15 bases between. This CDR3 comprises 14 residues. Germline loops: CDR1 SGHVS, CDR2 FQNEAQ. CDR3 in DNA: TGTGCCAGCAGCTTTGGGGGGGGGCCACCTGAGCAGTTCTTC. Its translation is CASSFGGGPPEQFF.

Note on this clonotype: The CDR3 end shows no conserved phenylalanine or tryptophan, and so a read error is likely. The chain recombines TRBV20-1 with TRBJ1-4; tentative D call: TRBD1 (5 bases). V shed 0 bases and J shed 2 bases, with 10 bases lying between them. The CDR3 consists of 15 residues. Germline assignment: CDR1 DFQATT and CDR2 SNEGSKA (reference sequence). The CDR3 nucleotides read TGCAGTGCTAGAGATCGCGACAGCACTAATGAAAAACTGTTTGTT. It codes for CSARDRDSTNEKLFV.

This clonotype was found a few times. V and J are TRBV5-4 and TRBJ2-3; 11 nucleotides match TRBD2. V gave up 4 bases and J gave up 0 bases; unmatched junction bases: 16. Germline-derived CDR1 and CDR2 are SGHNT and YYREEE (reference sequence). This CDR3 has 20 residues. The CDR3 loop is CASSLDAGLAGPTSTDTQYF. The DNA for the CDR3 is TGTGCCAGCAGCCTCGATGCAGGACTAGCGGGCCCGACTAGCACAGATACGCAGTATTTT.

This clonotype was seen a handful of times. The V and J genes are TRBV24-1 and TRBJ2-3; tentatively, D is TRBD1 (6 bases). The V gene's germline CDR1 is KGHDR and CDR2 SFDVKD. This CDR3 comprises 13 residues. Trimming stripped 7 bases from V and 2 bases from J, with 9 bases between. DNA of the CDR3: TGTGCCACCAGGGACAGACACACAGATACGCAGTATTTT. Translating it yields CATRDRHTDTQYF.

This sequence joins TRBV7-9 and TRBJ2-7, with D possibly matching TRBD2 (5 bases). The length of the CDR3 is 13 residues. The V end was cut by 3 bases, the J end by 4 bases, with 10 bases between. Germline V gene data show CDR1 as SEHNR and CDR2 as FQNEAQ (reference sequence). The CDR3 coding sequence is TGTGCCAGCAGCTTGGATGGAGGATACGAGCAGTACGTC. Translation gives CASSLDGGYEQYV.

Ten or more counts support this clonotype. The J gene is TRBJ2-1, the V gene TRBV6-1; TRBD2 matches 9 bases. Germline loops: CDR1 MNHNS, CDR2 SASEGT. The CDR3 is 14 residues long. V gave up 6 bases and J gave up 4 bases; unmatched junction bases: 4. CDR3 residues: CASRGTSGYNEQFF. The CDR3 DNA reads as TGTGCCAGCAGGGGAACTAGCGGGTACAATGAGCAGTTCTTC.

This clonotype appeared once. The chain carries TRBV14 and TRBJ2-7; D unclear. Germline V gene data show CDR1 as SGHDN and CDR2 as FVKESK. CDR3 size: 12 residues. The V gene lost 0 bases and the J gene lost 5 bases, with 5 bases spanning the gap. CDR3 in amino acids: CASSQETNEQYV. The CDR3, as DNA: TGTGCCAGCAGCCAAGAGACAAACGAGCAGTACGTC.

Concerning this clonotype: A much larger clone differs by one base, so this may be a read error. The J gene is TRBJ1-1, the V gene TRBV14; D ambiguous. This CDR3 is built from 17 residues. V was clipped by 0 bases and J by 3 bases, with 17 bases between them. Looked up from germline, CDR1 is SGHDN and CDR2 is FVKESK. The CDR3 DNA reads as TGTGCCAGCAGCCAAGACTGGGGATGGACGGTGGACACTGAAGCTTTCTTT. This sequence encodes CASSQDWGWTVDTEAFF.

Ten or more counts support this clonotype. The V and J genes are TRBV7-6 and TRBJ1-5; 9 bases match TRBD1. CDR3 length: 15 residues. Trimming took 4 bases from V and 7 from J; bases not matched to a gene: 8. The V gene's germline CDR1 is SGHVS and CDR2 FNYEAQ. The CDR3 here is CASSSGQGMFQPQHF. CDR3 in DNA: TGTGCCAGCAGCTCGGGACAGGGAATGTTCCAGCCCCAGCATTTT.

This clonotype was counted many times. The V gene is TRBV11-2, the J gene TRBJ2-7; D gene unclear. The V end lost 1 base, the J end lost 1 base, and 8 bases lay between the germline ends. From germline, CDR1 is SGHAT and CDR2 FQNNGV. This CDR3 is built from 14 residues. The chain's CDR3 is CASSLGALSYEQYV. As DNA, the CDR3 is TGTGCCAGCAGCTTAGGCGCACTTTCCTACGAGCAGTACGTC.

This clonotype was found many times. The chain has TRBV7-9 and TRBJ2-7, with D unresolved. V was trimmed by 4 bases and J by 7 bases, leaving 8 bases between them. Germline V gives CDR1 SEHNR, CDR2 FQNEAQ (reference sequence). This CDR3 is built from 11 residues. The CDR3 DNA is TGTGCCAGCAGCTCGCCCGGAGAGCAGTACTTC. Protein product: CASSSPGEQYF.

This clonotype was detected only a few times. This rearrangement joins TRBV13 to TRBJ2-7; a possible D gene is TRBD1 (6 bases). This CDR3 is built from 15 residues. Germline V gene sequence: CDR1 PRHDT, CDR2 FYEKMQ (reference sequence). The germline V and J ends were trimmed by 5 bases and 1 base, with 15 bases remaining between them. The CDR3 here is CASSRTGKMSYEQYF. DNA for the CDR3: TGTGCCAGCAGCCGTACAGGGAAAATGTCCTACGAGCAGTACTTC.

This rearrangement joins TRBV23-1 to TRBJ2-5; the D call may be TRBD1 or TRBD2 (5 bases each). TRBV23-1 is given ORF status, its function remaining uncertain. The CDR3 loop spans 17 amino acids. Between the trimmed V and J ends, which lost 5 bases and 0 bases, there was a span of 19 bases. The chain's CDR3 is CASSVRTGAEDQETQYF. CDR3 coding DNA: TGCGCCAGCAGTGTCCGAACCGGGGCGGAGGACCAAGAGACCCAGTACTTC.

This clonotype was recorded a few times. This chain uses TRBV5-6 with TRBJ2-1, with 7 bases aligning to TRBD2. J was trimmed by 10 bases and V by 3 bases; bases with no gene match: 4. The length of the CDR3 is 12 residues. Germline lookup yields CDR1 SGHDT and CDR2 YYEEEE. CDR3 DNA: TGTGCCAGCAGCTGGGGAGGGTCCGAGCAGTTCTTC. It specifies CASSWGGSEQFF.

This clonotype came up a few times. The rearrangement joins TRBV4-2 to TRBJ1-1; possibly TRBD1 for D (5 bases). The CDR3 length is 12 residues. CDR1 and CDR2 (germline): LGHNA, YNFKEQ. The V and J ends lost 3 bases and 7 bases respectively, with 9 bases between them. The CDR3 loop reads CASSQITGEAFF. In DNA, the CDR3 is TGTGCCAGCAGCCAGATTACAGGTGAAGCTTTCTTT.

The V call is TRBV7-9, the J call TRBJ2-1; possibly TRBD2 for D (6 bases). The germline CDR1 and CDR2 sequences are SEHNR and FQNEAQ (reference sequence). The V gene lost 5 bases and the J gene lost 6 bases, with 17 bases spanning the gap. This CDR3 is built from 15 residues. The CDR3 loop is CASSHSGFEGNEQFF. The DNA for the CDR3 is TGTGCCAGCAGCCACAGCGGGTTCGAGGGCAATGAGCAGTTCTTC.

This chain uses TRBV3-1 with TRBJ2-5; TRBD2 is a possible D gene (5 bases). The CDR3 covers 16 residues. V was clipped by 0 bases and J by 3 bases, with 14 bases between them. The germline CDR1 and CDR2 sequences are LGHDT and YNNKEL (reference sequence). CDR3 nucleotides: TGTGCCAGCAGCCAAGATCTAGAGGGCCGGGAAGAGACCCAGTACTTC. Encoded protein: CASSQDLEGREETQYF.

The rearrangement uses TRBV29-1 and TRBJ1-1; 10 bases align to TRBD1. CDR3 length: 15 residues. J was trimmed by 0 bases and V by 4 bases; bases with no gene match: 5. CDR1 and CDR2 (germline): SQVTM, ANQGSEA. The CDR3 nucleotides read TGCAGCGTTGGGGGGGGACAGGGGTTGAACACTGAAGCTTTCTTT. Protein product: CSVGGGQGLNTEAFF. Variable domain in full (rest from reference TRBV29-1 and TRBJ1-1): SAVISQKPSRDICQRGTSLTIQCQVDSQVTMMFWYRQQPGQSLTLIATANQGSEATYESGFVIDKFPISRPNLTFSTLTVSNMSPEDSSIYLCSVGGGQGLNTEAFFGQGTRLTVV.

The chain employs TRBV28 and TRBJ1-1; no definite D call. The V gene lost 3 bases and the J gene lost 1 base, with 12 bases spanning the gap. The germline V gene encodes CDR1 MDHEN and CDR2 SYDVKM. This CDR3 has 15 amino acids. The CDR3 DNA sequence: TGTGCCAGCAGTTTCCCCGCCCCGTCGAACACTGAAGCTTTCTTT. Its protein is CASSFPAPSNTEAFF. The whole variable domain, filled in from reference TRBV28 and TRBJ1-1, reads DVKVTQSSRYLVKRTGEKVFLECVQDMDHENMFWYRQDPGLGLRLIYFSYDVKMKEKGDIPEGYSVSREKKERFSLILESASTNQTSMYLCASSFPAPSNTEAFFGQGTRLTVV.

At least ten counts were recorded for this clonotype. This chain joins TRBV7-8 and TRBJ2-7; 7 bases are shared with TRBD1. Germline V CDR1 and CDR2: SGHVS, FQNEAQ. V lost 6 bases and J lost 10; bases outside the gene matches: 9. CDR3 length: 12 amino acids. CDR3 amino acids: CASRLQGVDQYF. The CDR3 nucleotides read TGTGCCAGCAGACTCCAGGGGGTGGATCAGTACTTC.

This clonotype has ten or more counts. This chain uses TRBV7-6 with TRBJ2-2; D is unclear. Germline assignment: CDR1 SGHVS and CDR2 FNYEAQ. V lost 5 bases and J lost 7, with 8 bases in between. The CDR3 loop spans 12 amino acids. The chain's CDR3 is CASSVDGGELFF. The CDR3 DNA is TGTGCCAGCAGCGTGGACGGCGGGGAGCTGTTTTTT.

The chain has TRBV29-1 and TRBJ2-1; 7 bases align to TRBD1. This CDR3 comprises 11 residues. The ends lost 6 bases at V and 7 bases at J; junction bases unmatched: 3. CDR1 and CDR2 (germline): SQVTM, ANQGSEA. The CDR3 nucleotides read TGCAGCGTGCGACAGGGAAATGAGCAGTTCTTC. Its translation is CSVRQGNEQFF.